This T cell receptor beta chain stems from a study of shared clonotypes between healthy human individuals. Study-wide results and limits: It was anticipated that sequencing depth would influence how many clonotypes donors shared.

In regard to this clone: What it binds is not known.

The naive CD8 subset, CD45RO-negative cells positively selected for CCR7, excluded terminally differentiated effector memory CD45RA+ cells. This CDR3 spans 17 amino acids. V lost 3 bases, J lost 3 bases, and 9 bases stayed unmatched. CDR1 is SNHLY and CDR2 is FYNNEI in the germline V gene. Researchers ran the assay at a deep level. Method: immunoSEQ multiplex PCR; TCRdb's copy keeps in-frame clones and lacks some. The sample shows millions of clones, about 95% of them seen only once. This rearrangement joins TRBV2 to TRBJ2-2, with 8 bases aligning to TRBD1. The specimen was naive CD8+ T cells sorted from blood. This receptor was taken from a man between 18 and 35 years old in good health. As DNA, the CDR3 is TGTGCCAGCAGTGACCCCGACAGGGGCTATCACACCGGGGAGCTGTTTTTT. It yields the protein CASSDPDRGYHTGELFF. The full variable domain, completed using reference TRBV2 and TRBJ2-2, is EPEVTQTPSHQVTQMGQEVILRCVPISNHLYFYWYRQILGQKVEFLVSFYNNEISEKSEIFDDQFSVERPDGSNFTLKIRSTKLEDSAMYFCASSDPDRGYHTGELFFGEGSRLTVL.